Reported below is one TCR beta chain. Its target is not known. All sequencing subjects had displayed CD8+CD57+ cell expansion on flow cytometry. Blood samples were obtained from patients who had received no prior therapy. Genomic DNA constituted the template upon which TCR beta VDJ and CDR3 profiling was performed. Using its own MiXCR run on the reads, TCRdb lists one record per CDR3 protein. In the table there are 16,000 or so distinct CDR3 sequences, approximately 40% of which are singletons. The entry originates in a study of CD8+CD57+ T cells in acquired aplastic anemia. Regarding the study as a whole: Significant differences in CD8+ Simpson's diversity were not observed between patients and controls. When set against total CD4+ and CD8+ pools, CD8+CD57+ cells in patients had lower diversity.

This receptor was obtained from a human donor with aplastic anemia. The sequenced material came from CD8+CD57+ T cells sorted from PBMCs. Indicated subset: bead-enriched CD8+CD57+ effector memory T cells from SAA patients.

For the CDR3, the DNA is TGTGCCAGCAGTGAAGGGACTAGCGGCGACAATGAGCAGTTCTTC. Translation gives CASSEGTSGDNEQFF. The chain employs TRBV6-1 and TRBJ2-1; 10 bases line up with TRBD2. V trimming: 1 base; J trimming: 5 bases; junction bases outside the gene matches: 2. The CDR3 is 15 amino acids. Germline V gene lookup returns CDR1 MNHNS and CDR2 SASEGT.